This T cell receptor (beta chain) was sequenced for a study of T-cell reconstitution after alpha-beta-depleted transplantation in children. Whole-study findings and limits: Hyperexpanded clones declined; after one year, newly produced T cells mostly supplied diversity.

Details on this clonotype: The antigen remains undetermined. Since a much larger clone is just one base distant, this may be a read error.

Molecular barcoding with unique molecular identifiers was used for the TCRbeta library. Each CDR3 protein is one row after TCRdb ran MiXCR on the PCR reads. In the table there are 440,000 or so distinct CDR3 sequences, around 46% of which are singletons. V lost 5 bases to trimming and J lost 5 bases, with 9 bases between them. The germline gives CDR1 SGHTA, CDR2 FQGNSA. The CDR3 contains 12 residues. This chain connects TRBV7-2 to TRBJ2-5; tentatively, D is TRBD2 (5 bases). This clonotype was obtained from a girl between 2 and 10 years old with aplastic anemia, due to receive a stem cell transplant. Sample: PBMCs, taken before TCRalphabeta/CD19-depleted stem cell transplant. CDR3 sequence: CASSPSGETQYF. The CDR3 bases are TGTGCCAGCAGCCCGTCGGGGGAGACCCAGTACTTC.